This paragraph covers one T cell receptor (beta chain) sequence. Its antigen is currently unknown. This specimen comes from a study of T cells in Graves' hyperthyroidism and ophthalmopathy. Study results and limitations: Ophthalmopathy got predicted by the model a median about six months before its onset.

V lost 3 bases, J lost 6 bases, and 5 bases stayed unmatched. Looked up from germline, CDR1 is SEHNR and CDR2 is FQNEAQ (reference sequence). The CDR3 is made up of 15 amino acids. Stability of Graves' hyperthyroidism was defined as absent ophthalmopathy progression within 18 months. Patients aged 18 to 65 had newly diagnosed hyperthyroidism lasting under 2 months. A roughly 9.3 ml volume of fresh peripheral blood provided the PBMCs. From RNA transcripts, TCR beta CDR3 regions were amplified. The HTBI primer set drove a first-round RT-PCR of the TCR CDR3. Using its own MiXCR run on the multiplex PCR reads, TCRdb lists one record per CDR3 protein. This table holds some 440,000 distinct CDR3 sequences, 15% to 17% found once.

Sample: blood. This chain uses TRBV7-9 with TRBJ2-1, with TRBD1 identical over 10 bases. The sequence came from a woman between 18 and 29 years old with Graves' hyperthyroidism. The CDR3 sequence is CASSFRDRGSNEQFF. Written as DNA, the CDR3 is TGTGCCAGCAGCTTCCGGGACAGGGGAAGCAATGAGCAGTTCTTC.